Ten or more counts support the clone carrying this TCR beta chain. The antigen remains undetermined. This record belongs to a study of T cells in Graves' hyperthyroidism and ophthalmopathy. Trimming stripped 0 bases from V and 2 bases from J, with 16 bases between. CDR3 size: 17 residues. Germline V lookup: CDR1 SGHNT, CDR2 YYREEE (reference sequence). Amplified TCR beta CDR3 regions derived from RNA transcripts. First-round RT-PCR of the TCR CDR3 relied on the HTBI primer set. TCRdb fed the multiplex PCR reads into MiXCR, producing one record per CDR3 protein. The sample has 460,000 or so distinct CDR3 sequences; around an eighth are singletons. Whole-study findings and limits: Ophthalmopathy, which appeared later, was predicted by the model a median 6.5 months before onset. Blood samples included most of the expanded thyroid clonotypes exceeding 0.001.

This chain joins TRBV5-4 and TRBJ2-3, with D perhaps TRBD2 (6 bases). Input material: blood. This clonotype was sampled from a woman between 18 and 30 years old with Graves' hyperthyroidism. The CDR3, as DNA: TGTGCCAGCAGCTTGGCCCTTCTAGCGTCCAACACAGATACGCAGTATTTT. Its translation: CASSLALLASNTDTQYF.